These 9 T cell receptor beta chains were sequenced from one sample in a study of T cells after posttransplantation cyclophosphamide. Busulfan-fludarabine conditioning, marrow transplant, and cyclophosphamide on days +3 and +4 were administered. The repertoire was sequenced with immunoSEQ multiplex PCR; TCRdb's copy has only in-frame clones and lacks some. The table has 30,000 to 45,000 clones, 78% seen once. The source was CD4+ T cells sorted from blood, collected around 2,000 days after a stem cell transplant with posttransplant cyclophosphamide. The receptors come from a female patient aged 35 to 55 who received an allogeneic stem cell transplant from a related donor, was CMV-positive, and had no GVHD. T cells may partly derive from the graft donor.

The chain is built from TRBV12-5 and TRBJ2-7; D is possibly TRBD1 (6 bases). Between the trimmed V and J ends, which lost 5 bases and 4 bases, there was a span of 21 bases. CDR1 and CDR2 (germline): LGHNT, FRNRAP. CDR3 length equals 16 residues. CDR3 in amino acids: CASGTTGQSLRYEQYF. The DNA of the CDR3 is TGTGCTAGTGGTACCACAGGACAGTCGTTGAGGTACGAGCAGTACTTC.

The rearrangement links TRBV15 to TRBJ1-6, with 7 bases lining up with TRBD1. CDR3 length: 15 residues. Trimming cost V 5 bases and J 9 bases; bases outside gene matches: 10. Per the germline V gene, CDR1 is LNHNV and CDR2 is YYDKDF (reference sequence). The CDR3 bases are TGTGCCACCAGCCTAGAGGGGGCCCCCGGTTCACCCCTCCACTTT. This sequence encodes CATSLEGAPGSPLHF.

The genes are TRBV20-1 and TRBJ2-1; no clear D. Germline V lookup: CDR1 DFQATT, CDR2 SNEGSKA (reference sequence). The CDR3 runs 10 residues. V was pared by 3 bases and J by 6 bases, with 3 bases between. The CDR3 loop reads CSASFNEQFF. CDR3 nucleotide sequence: TGCAGTGCTAGCTTCAATGAGCAGTTCTTC.

V and J are TRBV6-1 and TRBJ2-2; TRBD1 matches 7 bases. V was pared by 6 bases and J by 7 bases, with 5 bases of the junction left unmatched. Germline CDR1 and CDR2: MNHNS and SASEGT. This CDR3 region has 13 residues. The CDR3 DNA sequence: TGTGCCAGCAGGGACAGGTTTCACGGGGAGCTGTTTTTT. It specifies CASRDRFHGELFF.

The CDR3 bases are TGTGCCAGCAGCCCCTTCCCTCGGGGCTCCTACGAGCAGTACTTC. Protein product: CASSPFPRGSYEQYF. The chain uses TRBV7-6 and TRBJ2-7, with a weak D call TRBD2 (5 bases). The CDR3 is 15 residues long. Trimming removed 5 bases from V and 0 bases from J, with 14 bases in between. CDR1 is SGHVS and CDR2 is FNYEAQ in the germline V gene.

The chain employs TRBV27 and TRBJ1-5; D remains ambiguous. Germline V lookup: CDR1 MNHEY, CDR2 SMNVEV (reference sequence). Trimming removed 4 bases from V and 1 base from J, with 20 bases in between. CDR3 length: 18 residues. In nucleotides, the CDR3 is TGTGCCAGCAGTTCGGGGTGGTTCGGTGGTTTGAGCAATCAGCCCCAGCATTTT. It encodes CASSSGWFGGLSNQPQHF.

The chain joins TRBV5-1 to TRBJ1-1, with D possibly TRBD1 on 6 matching bases. The CDR3 is 14 residues long. V was cut by 4 bases and J by 1 base, with 11 bases left in between. CDR1 is SGHRS, CDR2 YFSETQ, per germline. CDR3 sequence: CASSRETGNTEAFF. DNA of the CDR3: TGCGCCAGCAGCAGAGAGACAGGGAACACTGAAGCTTTCTTT.

In this sample, this clone turned up a few times. This chain links TRBV12-5 with TRBJ1-2, with 10 bases that match TRBD1. Germline V gene sequence: CDR1 LGHNT, CDR2 FRNRAP. With V trimmed by 3 bases and J by 7 bases, 14 bases remained unmatched. This CDR3 comprises 17 residues. The CDR3 nucleotides read TGTGCTAGTGGTTTTAAGACAATGGACAGGGGGTTGATTGGCTACACCTTC. Amino acid sequence: CASGFKTMDRGLIGYTF.

The chain joins TRBV19 to TRBJ1-6; 9 positions agree with TRBD1. V was pared by 5 bases and J by 10 bases, with 6 bases of the junction left unmatched. CDR3 length: 14 amino acids. Germline CDR1 LNHDA, CDR2 SQIVND (reference sequence). CDR3 sequence reads: CASSLPGQGSPLHF. The CDR3 DNA is TGTGCCAGTAGTTTACCGGGACAGGGCTCACCCCTCCACTTT.